This TCR beta chain was observed in a study of T cell responses to AZD1222 COVID-19 vaccine. About this clone itself: The target antigen is unknown.

TCRdb's table, derived via immunoSEQ multiplex PCR, lists solely in-frame clones and lacks some. Of 90,000 to 120,000 clones listed, about 85% are singletons. Looked up from germline, CDR1 is LGHNA and CDR2 is YSLEER. After removal of 1 base from V and 6 bases from J, the junction contained 8 bases not matched to a gene. This CDR3 region has 15 residues. Notes on the study in general: Reports indicate that nearly half of spike-specific TCRs are directed at unmutated variant regions. A mostly white British donor set with more females was recruited, and clonal diversity was possibly underestimated.

The clonotype originates from an adult in good health. Sequences were derived from peripheral blood, sampled on day 0 of AZD1222 vaccination. This chain links TRBV4-3 with TRBJ2-5, with TRBD1 identical over 7 bases. CDR3 protein: CASSQAGEGGQTQYF. The CDR3 DNA sequence: TGCGCCAGCAGCCAAGCTGGTGAAGGGGGCCAGACCCAGTACTTC.